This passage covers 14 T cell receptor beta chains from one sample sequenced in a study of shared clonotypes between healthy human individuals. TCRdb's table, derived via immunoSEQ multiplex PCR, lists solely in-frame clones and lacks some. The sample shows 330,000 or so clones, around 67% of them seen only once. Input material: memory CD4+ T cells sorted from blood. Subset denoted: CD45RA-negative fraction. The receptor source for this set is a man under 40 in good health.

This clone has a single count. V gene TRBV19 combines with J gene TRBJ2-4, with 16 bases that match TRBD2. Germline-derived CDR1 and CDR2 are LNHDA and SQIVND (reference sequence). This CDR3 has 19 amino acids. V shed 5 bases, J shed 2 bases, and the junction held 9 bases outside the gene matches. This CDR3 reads CASSHDPGLAGGSKNIQYF. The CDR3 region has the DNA TGTGCCAGTAGTCACGATCCGGGACTAGCGGGGGGGTCCAAAAACATTCAGTACTTC.

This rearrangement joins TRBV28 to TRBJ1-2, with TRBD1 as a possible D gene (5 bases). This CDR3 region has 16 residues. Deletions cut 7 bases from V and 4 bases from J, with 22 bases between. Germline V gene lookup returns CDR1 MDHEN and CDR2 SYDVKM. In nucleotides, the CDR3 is TGTGCCAGCACCTGGGGGAAGGGGCTCAAGGTCTATGGCTACACCTTC. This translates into CASTWGKGLKVYGYTF.

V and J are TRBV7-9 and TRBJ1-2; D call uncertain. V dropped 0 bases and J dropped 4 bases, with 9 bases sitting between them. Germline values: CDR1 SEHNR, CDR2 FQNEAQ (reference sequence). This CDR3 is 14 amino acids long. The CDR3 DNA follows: TGTGCCAGCAGCTTAGCCGGAGCTTCCTATGGCTACACCTTC. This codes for CASSLAGASYGYTF.

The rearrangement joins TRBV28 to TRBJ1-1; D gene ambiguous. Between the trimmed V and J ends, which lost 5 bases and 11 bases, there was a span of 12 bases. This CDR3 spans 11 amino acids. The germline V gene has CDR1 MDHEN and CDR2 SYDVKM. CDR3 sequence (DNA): TGTGCCAGCAGTAACTCGCGGCGGGCTTTCTTT. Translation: CASSNSRRAFF. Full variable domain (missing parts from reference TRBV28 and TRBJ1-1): DVKVTQSSRYLVKRTGEKVFLECVQDMDHENMFWYRQDPGLGLRLIYFSYDVKMKEKGDIPEGYSVSREKKERFSLILESASTNQTSMYLCASSNSRRAFFGQGTRLTVV.

CDR3 sequence reads: CATSRGGAGNYGYTF. The DNA for the CDR3 is TGTGCCACCAGCAGAGGGGGAGCAGGGAACTATGGCTACACCTTC. The rearrangement uses TRBV15 and TRBJ1-2, with D possibly being TRBD1 (5 bases). CDR3 length: 15 residues. CDR1 and CDR2 from the germline V gene are LNHNV and YYDKDF (reference sequence). V was shortened by 1 base and J by 2 bases, with 11 bases between the two germline ends.

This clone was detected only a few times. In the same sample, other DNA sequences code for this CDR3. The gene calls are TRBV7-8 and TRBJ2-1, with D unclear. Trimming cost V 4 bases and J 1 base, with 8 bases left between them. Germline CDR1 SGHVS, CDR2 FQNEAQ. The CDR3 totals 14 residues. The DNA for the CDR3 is TGTGCCAGCAGCTCCGGTCCTTCCTACAATGAGCAGTTCTTC. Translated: CASSSGPSYNEQFF.

The CDR3 reads CAGTGFSSEQYF. In DNA form, the CDR3 reads TGTGCCGGCACAGGGTTCTCGAGCGAGCAGTACTTC. The V gene is TRBV6-1, the J gene TRBJ2-7; weak D call: TRBD1 (6 bases). Per the germline V gene, CDR1 is MNHNS and CDR2 is SASEGT. Trimming took 11 bases from V and 6 from J, leaving 17 bases between them. The CDR3 spans 12 residues.

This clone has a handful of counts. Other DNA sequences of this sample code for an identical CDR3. CDR3 amino acids: CASSPTGRETQYF. CDR3 sequence (DNA): TGTGCCAGTAGTCCGACAGGGAGGGAGACCCAGTACTTC. The chain has TRBV19 and TRBJ2-5, with D perhaps TRBD1 (7 bases). Germline CDR1 is LNHDA and CDR2 is SQIVND (reference sequence). This CDR3 has 13 residues. Trimming pared 5 bases from V and 5 bases from J, leaving 12 bases between.

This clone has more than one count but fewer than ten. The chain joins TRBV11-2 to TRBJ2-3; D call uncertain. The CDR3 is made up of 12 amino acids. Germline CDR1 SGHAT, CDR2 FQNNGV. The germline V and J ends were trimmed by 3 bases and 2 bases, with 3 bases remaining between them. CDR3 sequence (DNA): TGTGCCAGCAGCTTGTACACAGATACGCAGTATTTT. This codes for CASSLYTDTQYF.

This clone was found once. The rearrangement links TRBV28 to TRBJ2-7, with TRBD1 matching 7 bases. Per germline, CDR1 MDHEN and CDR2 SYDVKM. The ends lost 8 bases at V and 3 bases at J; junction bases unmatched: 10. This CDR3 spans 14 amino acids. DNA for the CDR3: TGTGCCAGCTTCACACGACAGGGAAGCTACGAGCAGTACTTC. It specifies CASFTRQGSYEQYF. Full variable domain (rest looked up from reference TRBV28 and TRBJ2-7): DVKVTQSSRYLVKRTGEKVFLECVQDMDHENMFWYRQDPGLGLRLIYFSYDVKMKEKGDIPEGYSVSREKKERFSLILESASTNQTSMYLCASFTRQGSYEQYFGPGTRLTVT.

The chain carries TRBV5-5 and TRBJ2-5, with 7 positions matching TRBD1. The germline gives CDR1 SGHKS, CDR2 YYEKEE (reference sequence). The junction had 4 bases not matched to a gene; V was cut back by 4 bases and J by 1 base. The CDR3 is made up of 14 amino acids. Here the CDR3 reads CASSHRDSQETQYF. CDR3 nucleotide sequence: TGTGCCAGCAGCCACCGGGACAGCCAAGAGACCCAGTACTTC.

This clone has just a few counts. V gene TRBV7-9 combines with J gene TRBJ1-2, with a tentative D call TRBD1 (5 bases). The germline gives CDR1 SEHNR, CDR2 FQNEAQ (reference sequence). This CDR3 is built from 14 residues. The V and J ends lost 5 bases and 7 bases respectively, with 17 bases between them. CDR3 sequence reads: CASSPLSPQGGYTF. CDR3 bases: TGTGCCAGCAGCCCCCTTTCCCCTCAGGGTGGCTACACCTTC.

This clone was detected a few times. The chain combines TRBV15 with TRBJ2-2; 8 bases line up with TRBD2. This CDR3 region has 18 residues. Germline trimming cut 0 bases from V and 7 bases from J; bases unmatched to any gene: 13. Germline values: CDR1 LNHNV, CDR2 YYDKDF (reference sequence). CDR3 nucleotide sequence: TGTGCCACCAGCAGAGATCCAGCGAGCGGGAGAAGAGTCGGGGAGCTGTTTTTT. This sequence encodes CATSRDPASGRRVGELFF.

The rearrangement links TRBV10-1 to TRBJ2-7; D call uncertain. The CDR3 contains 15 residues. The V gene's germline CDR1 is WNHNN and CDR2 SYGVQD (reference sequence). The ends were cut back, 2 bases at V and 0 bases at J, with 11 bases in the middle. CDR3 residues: CASSEVFGSSYEQYF. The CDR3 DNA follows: TGCGCCAGCAGTGAGGTGTTTGGTAGCTCCTACGAGCAGTACTTC.